Given below is one T cell receptor beta chain in context. Its antigen is currently not known. No base-level quality is on record; no much larger clone is a single base apart. The donors were healthy, HIV-negative adults who had no recently reported acute infections or vaccinations. All donors were Caucasian adults living in Nashville, Tennessee, USA. CD4+ T cells were enriched through magnetic negative selection, after which naive cells were positively selected on CD45RA and the remaining negative fraction served as the memory subset. Blood was collected by leukapheresis, and PBMCs were isolated by Ficoll-Histopaque density gradient centrifugation and then cryopreserved in liquid nitrogen vapor phase. Analytical flow cytometry was used to check the purity and quantity of each magnetically sorted T cell population. Each sorted fraction had its genomic DNA isolated and then quantified by UV absorbance on a Nanodrop 2000c.

The sample belongs to a study of shared clonotypes between healthy human individuals (dated by TCRdb to between 2020 and 2021). With respect to the entire study: A couple of women and a few men aged 18 to 49 years were included in the cohort. For each donor, CD4 naive and CD4 memory were each run on three plates, CD8 naive on two plates, and CD8 memory on one plate. Per donor, leukapheresis produced somewhere between about 0.94 and 9.5 billion PBMCs. Libraries were prepared and TCR repertoires were sequenced by different laboratories using diverse techniques, in order to increase sequencing depth and limit assay-specific biases. To estimate repertoire size and how much clonotype sharing occurs between individuals, the study deeply sequenced the blood TCR repertoires of a handful of healthy adults.

TCR CDR3 regions were amplified from genomic DNA by multiplex PCR using the deep immunoSEQ assay. Genomic DNA extracted from each cell subset was distributed evenly over all wells of several immunoSEQ 96-well plates, and each plate served as one replicate. For sorted subsets, each replicate PCR was loaded with around 200 ng genomic DNA, equivalent to some 31,000 T cell genomes. Purified libraries were quantified with a Qubit 3.0 fluorometer, sized on a Bioanalyzer 2100, and re-quantified with the KAPA Library Quantification kit. A separate single-read 150-cycle Illumina NextSeq 550 flow cell was used to sequence each immunoSEQ 96-well plate. Concerning the study's data processing: Because only junctional sequences without quality scores were contained in the immunoSEQ output, filtering matching that applied to full-length reads could not be performed. To assign V/J genes and CDR3, sequences were annotated using PyIR, a Python wrapper for IgBLAST v1.9, with IMGT germline references. Reads were filtered out if the reads had weak V/J assignments (E-value above 1e-6), no CDR3, stop codons, out-of-frame junctions, or ambiguous translated residues. V3J clonotypes were defined by identical inferred V gene, J gene, and CDR3 amino acid sequence. To compute the percentage overlap between repertoires, the number of shared unique clonotypes was divided by the size of the smaller repertoire. Richness of each repertoire was evaluated using RTK rarefaction, the Chao1 estimator, and Recon v2.1 estimates of unobserved clonotypes. Generation probabilities for all TCRbeta clonotypes obtained by the gDNA method from several donors were computed using OLGA. TCRdb re-hosts the immuneACCESS table, in-frame sequences only. Its copies lack some clones; in the studies checked, an unresolved V gene accounts for under half of them, and the cause for the rest is not known. The V and J calls and clone size are taken from that table; D and trimming were inferred from the DNA. In this sample the table shows about 710,000 clones, 73% of which occur a single time. The top ten hold 1.5% to 2% of the sample.

The full study reports these points: Clonotypes shared by all four sorted-subset donors showed higher generation probabilities than non-shared clonotypes. Naive subsets generally had larger estimated clonotype richness than memory subsets. Pairwise subsampling indicated that sequencing depth was expected to affect the degree of clonotype sharing among donors. The small number of donors limited the genetic and exposure-history diversity represented. Rarefaction of sorted-subset datasets indicated incomplete sequencing despite the large sequencing depth. When a handful of donors were compared, the shared fraction of clonotypes was about 5% for naive CD4, around 3.6% for naive CD8, 2.3% for memory CD4, and 0.3% to 0.5% for memory CD8. Sampling was limited to blood, and TCR repertoires in tissue likely differ from TCR repertoires in blood.

V and J are trimmed by 2 bases and 5 bases, and the gene matches miss 8 bases of the junction. The germline V gene (reference sequence) provides CDR1 MNHEY and CDR2 SMNVEV. Inclusive of the bounding cysteine and phenylalanine, the CDR3 is 16 residues long. Only CDR3 DNA remains: 48 bases, in frame from the first base. The sequenced sample consisted of memory CD4+ T cells sorted from blood. The sample's cell subset or site label, decoded: CD45RA-negative fraction. The rearrangement combines TRBV27 with TRBJ2-1; TRBD1 matches 8 bases in the middle. The source of this sequence is a woman in her thirties in good health. The CDR3 has the sequence CASSLRTGTYNNEQFF. The DNA reads as follows: TGTGCCAGCAGTTTACGGACAGGGACCTATAACAATGAGCAGTTCTTC.